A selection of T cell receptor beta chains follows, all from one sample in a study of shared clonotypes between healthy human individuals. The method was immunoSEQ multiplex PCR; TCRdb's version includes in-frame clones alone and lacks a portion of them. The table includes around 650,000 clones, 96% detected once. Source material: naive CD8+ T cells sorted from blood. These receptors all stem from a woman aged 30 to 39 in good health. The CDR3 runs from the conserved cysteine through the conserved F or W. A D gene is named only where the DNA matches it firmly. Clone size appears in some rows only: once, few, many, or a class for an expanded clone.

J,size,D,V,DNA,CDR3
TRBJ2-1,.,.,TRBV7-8,TGTGCCAGCGGCTCTAGATGGGGCGGGCAGTTAAGTTACAATGAGCAGTTCTTC,CASGSRWGGQLSYNEQFF
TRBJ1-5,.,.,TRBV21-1,TGTGCCAGCAGCACCCCGACAGGTAGCAATCAGCCCCAGCATTTT,CASSTPTGSNQPQHF
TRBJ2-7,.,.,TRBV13,TGTGCCAGCAGCAACCCCAGTGGCGAGCAGTACTTC,CASSNPSGEQYF
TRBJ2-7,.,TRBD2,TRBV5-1,TGCGCCAGCAGCTTGAGAACCGGGACTAGCGGGAGCGAGCAGTACTTC,CASSLRTGTSGSEQYF
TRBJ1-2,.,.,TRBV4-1,TGCGCCAGCAGCCAATCTGTCGGAGGCAATTTGGGGTATGGCTACACCTTC,CASSQSVGGNLGYGYTF
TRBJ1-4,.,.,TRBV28,TGTGCCAGCAGTTCACCTTCGAAGTTCGATGAAAAACTGTTTTTT,CASSSPSKFDEKLFF
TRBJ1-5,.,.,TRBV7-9,TGTGCCAGCAGCTTAGCTGGAATCAATCAGCCCCAGCATTTT,CASSLAGINQPQHF
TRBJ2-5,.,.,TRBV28,TGTGCCAGCAGCTTATATGGTATGCCTTCACCGTACTTC,CASSLYGMPSPYF
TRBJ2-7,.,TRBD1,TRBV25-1,TGTGCCAGCAGTACCCGGGACAGGGCCGCAAGCGAGCAGTACTTC,CASSTRDRAASEQYF
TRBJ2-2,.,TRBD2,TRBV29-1,TGCAGCGTTGAATCCCGGACTAGCGGGATGAACGGGGAGCTGTTTTTT,CSVESRTSGMNGELFF
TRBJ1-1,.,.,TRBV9,TGTGCCAGCAGCCCGCGGACGGAGAACACTGAAGCTTTCTTT,CASSPRTENTEAFF
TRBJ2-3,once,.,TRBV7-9,TGTGCCACAAGGCGCGTAATCGGCACAGATACGCAGTATTTT,CATRRVIGTDTQYF
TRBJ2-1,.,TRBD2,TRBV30,TGTGCCTGGAGTGTAATTGCGGGAGGTGAGCAGTTCTTC,CAWSVIAGGEQFF
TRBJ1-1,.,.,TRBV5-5,TGTGCCAGCAGCCCACCGGACAGGAACACTGAAGCTTTCTTT,CASSPPDRNTEAFF